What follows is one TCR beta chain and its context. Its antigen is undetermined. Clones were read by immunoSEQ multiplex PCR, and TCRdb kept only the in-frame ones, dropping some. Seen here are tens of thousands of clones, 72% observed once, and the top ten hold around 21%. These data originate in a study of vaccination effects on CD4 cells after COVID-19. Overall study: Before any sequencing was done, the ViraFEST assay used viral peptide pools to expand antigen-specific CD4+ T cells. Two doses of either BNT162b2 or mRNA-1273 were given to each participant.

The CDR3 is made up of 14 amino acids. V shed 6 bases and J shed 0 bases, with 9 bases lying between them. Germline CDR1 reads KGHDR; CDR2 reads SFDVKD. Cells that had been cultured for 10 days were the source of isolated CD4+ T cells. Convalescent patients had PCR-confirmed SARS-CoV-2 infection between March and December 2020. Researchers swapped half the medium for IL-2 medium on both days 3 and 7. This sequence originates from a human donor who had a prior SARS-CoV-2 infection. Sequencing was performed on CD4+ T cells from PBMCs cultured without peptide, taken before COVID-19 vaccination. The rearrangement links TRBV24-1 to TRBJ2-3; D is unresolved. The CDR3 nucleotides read TGTGCCACCAGTTACGGACCTAGCACAGATACGCAGTATTTT. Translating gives CATSYGPSTDTQYF.